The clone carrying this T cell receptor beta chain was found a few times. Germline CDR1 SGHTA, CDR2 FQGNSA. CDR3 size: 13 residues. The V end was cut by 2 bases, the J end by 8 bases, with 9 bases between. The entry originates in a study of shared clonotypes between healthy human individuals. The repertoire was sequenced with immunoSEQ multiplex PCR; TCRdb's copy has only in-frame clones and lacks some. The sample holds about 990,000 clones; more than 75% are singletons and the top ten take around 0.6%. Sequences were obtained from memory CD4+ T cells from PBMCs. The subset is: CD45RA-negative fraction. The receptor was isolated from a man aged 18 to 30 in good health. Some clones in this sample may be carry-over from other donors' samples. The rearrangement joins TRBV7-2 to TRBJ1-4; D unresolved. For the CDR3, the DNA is TGTGCCAGCAGCTTACTCAGGACCGAAAAACTGTTTTTT. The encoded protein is CASSLLRTEKLFF.